Sequencing of this T cell receptor (beta chain) was carried out in a study of T cell responses to AZD1222 COVID-19 vaccine. This CDR3 is 12 amino acids long. The V gene's germline CDR1 is LGHNT and CDR2 FRNRAP. This clone appeared a single time. TCRdb's copy holds only in-frame clones and misses some; the assay was immunoSEQ multiplex PCR. The data hold more than 85,000 clones, with 85% to 95% observed a single time. The V and J genes are TRBV12-5 and TRBJ2-5, with D possibly matching TRBD1 (6 bases). The TCR originated in an adult in good health. The source was peripheral blood, collected on day 0 of AZD1222 vaccination. The CDR3 bases are TGTGCGTCGACAGGAGACCAAGAGACCCAGTACTTC. Residues: CASTGDQETQYF.